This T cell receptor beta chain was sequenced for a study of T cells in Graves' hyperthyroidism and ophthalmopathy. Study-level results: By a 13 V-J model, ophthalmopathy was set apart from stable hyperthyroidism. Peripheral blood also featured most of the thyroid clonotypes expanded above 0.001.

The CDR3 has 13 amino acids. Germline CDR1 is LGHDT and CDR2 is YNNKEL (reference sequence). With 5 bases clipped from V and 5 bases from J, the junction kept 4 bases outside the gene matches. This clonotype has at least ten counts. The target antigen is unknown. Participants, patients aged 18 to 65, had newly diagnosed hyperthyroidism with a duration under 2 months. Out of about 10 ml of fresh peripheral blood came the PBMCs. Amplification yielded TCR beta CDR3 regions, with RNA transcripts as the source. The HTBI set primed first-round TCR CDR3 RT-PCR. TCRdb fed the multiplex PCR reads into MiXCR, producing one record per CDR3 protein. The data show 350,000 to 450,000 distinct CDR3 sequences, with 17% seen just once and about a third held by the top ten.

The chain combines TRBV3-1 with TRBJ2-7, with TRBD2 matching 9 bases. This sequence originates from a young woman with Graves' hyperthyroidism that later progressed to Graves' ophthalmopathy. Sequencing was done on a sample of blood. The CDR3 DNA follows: TGTGCCAGCAGCTCACTAGCGGGCCACGAGCAGTACTTC. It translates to CASSSLAGHEQYF.